These T cell receptor beta chains were read from a single sample in a study of shared clonotypes between healthy human individuals. The protocol was immunoSEQ multiplex PCR, while the TCRdb copy is restricted to in-frame clones and leaves out a portion. The sample has about 2.2 million clones, roughly 95% seen once. Sample: naive CD8+ T cells from PBMCs. These receptors all come from a man between 18 and 35 years old in good health. Some clones in this sample may be carry-over from other donors' samples. CDR3s include the opening cysteine and the closing phenylalanine or tryptophan. D genes are given only for firm matches. A clone size is listed for some rows: how often the clone was seen (once, few, many), or a class if it is expanded.

D gene	V gene	clone size	J gene	CDR3 protein	CDR3 DNA
TRBD1	TRBV30	NA	TRBJ1-6	CARYRDREAGWIGKSPLHF	TGTGCCCGCTACCGGGACAGGGAGGCGGGGTGGATAGGGAAATCACCCCTCCACTTT
NA	TRBV27	NA	TRBJ2-5	CASSFSGALETQYF	TGTGCCAGCAGTTTCTCGGGAGCGCTGGAGACCCAGTACTTC
TRBD2	TRBV7-3	NA	TRBJ2-1	CASSSTSGPDNEQFF	TGTGCCAGCAGCTCAACTAGCGGCCCTGACAATGAGCAGTTCTTC
NA	TRBV27	NA	TRBJ1-1	CASSLQHGEVLNTEAFF	TGTGCCAGCAGTTTACAACACGGGGAGGTCTTGAACACTGAAGCTTTCTTT
NA	TRBV7-6	NA	TRBJ1-1	CASSDGPGGGFGTEAFF	TGTGCCAGCAGCGATGGACCCGGGGGAGGGTTTGGCACTGAAGCTTTCTTT
NA	TRBV11-3	NA	TRBJ2-2	CASSLRTGVNGELFF	TGTGCCAGCAGCTTACGCACAGGAGTGAACGGGGAGCTGTTTTTT
NA	TRBV4-3	NA	TRBJ1-5	CASSQDLGSGQPQHF	TGCGCCAGCAGCCAAGATCTTGGATCGGGTCAGCCCCAGCATTTT
TRBD2	TRBV5-1	NA	TRBJ2-7	CAGSLGLALSYEQYF	TGCGCCGGCAGCTTGGGACTAGCGCTCTCCTACGAGCAGTACTTC
TRBD2	TRBV27	NA	TRBJ2-7	CASSLWGGSPYEQYF	TGTGCCAGCAGTTTATGGGGGGGTTCGCCCTACGAGCAGTACTTC
NA	TRBV15	NA	TRBJ2-3	CATSSPGRLNTQYF	TGTGCCACCAGCAGTCCGGGACGCCTAAATACGCAGTATTTT
NA	TRBV4-2	NA	TRBJ2-7	CASSQDGGVGYEQYF	TGTGCCAGCAGCCAAGATGGCGGGGTAGGCTACGAGCAGTACTTC
NA	TRBV28	once	TRBJ2-4	CASSKLAVAKNIQYF	TGTGCCAGCAGTAAATTAGCGGTAGCCAAAAACATTCAGTACTTC
NA	TRBV4-1	NA	TRBJ1-2	CASSQEGPVSLVDYTF	TGCGCCAGCAGCCAAGAGGGGCCAGTCTCCCTCGTGGACTACACCTTC
NA	TRBV4-1	NA	TRBJ2-1	CASSRIADSNNEQFF	TGCGCCAGCAGCCGTATCGCGGACTCGAACAATGAGCAGTTCTTC
NA	TRBV28	NA	TRBJ2-7	CASSSNRPILYEQYF	TGTGCCAGCAGTTCGAACAGACCTATCCTCTACGAGCAGTACTTC
TRBD1	TRBV7-3	NA	TRBJ2-1	CASSLNPRTGDRSQFF	TGTGCCAGCAGCTTAAACCCCCGGACAGGGGACCGGTCGCAATTCTTC
TRBD2	TRBV28	NA	TRBJ2-3	CASSFGAGEVSDTQYF	TGTGCCAGCAGTTTTGGGGCGGGAGAAGTGTCAGATACGCAGTATTTT
NA	TRBV27	NA	TRBJ2-1	CASSLVSGHNEQFF	TGTGCCAGCAGTTTAGTTTCGGGCCACAATGAGCAGTTCTTC
NA	TRBV6-1	NA	TRBJ2-4	CASSVSGTFKNIQYF	TGTGCCAGCAGTGTATCCGGGACATTCAAAAACATTCAGTACTTC
NA	TRBV15	NA	TRBJ2-3	CATSREGRSGLSTDTQYF	TGTGCCACCAGCAGAGAGGGCCGATCGGGCCTTAGCACAGATACGCAGTATTTT
NA	TRBV7-2	once	TRBJ2-5	CASSFREALGETQYF	TGTGCCAGCAGCTTTCGCGAGGCTTTGGGGGAGACCCAGTACTTC
TRBD1	TRBV10-2	NA	TRBJ1-2	CASSRGGTGDGYTF	TGCGCCAGCAGCCGAGGGGGTACAGGGGATGGCTACACCTTC
NA	TRBV6-1	NA	TRBJ1-5	CASSEVVWGNQPQHF	TGTGCCAGCAGTGAAGTCGTATGGGGGAATCAGCCCCAGCATTTT
TRBD1	TRBV19	NA	TRBJ1-1	CASSIHTGTGARNTEAFF	TGTGCCAGTAGTATTCACACCGGGACAGGGGCTCGGAACACTGAAGCTTTCTTT
NA	TRBV7-2	NA	TRBJ1-5	CASSSGDILGNQPQHF	TGTGCCAGCAGCTCAGGGGACATACTGGGCAATCAGCCCCAGCATTTT
NA	TRBV19	NA	TRBJ1-1	CASSSKLSGKAFF	TGTGCCAGTTCATCGAAATTATCAGGGAAAGCTTTCTTT
TRBD1	TRBV6-6	NA	TRBJ1-1	CASSQPGTGNTEAFF	TGTGCCAGCAGCCAGCCCGGGACAGGGAACACTGAAGCTTTCTTT
NA	TRBV9	NA	TRBJ2-7	CASSSRSGYEQYF	TGTGCCAGCAGCTCCCGTAGCGGCTACGAGCAGTACTTC
NA	TRBV6-5	NA	TRBJ1-3	CASRVGNTIYF	TGTGCCAGCCGGGTTGGAAACACCATATATTTT
TRBD1	TRBV28	NA	TRBJ2-3	CASSHNRGYTDTQYF	TGTGCCAGCAGCCACAACAGGGGCTACACAGATACGCAGTATTTT
NA	TRBV18	NA	TRBJ2-3	CASSPYSGASTDTQYF	TGTGCCAGCTCACCGTACAGTGGGGCTAGCACAGATACGCAGTATTTT
NA	TRBV19	NA	TRBJ1-5	CASSPHRTTDQPQHF	TGTGCCAGTAGTCCCCATCGGACCACTGATCAGCCCCAGCATTTT
TRBD1	TRBV27	NA	TRBJ2-1	CASSRGPGEQFF	TGTGCCAGCAGCAGGGGGCCGGGGGAGCAGTTCTTC
NA	TRBV2	NA	TRBJ1-2	CASSEPKAYYGYTF	TGTGCCAGCAGTGAACCGAAGGCCTACTATGGCTACACCTTC
NA	TRBV9	NA	TRBJ1-3	CASSVGQGFSGNTIYF	TGTGCCAGCAGCGTAGGGCAGGGCTTCTCTGGAAACACCATATATTTT
NA	TRBV5-1	NA	TRBJ2-3	CASSQHPGAKNMLDTQYF	TGCGCCAGCAGCCAACACCCAGGGGCGAAAAACATGTTGGATACGCAGTATTTT
TRBD2	TRBV9	NA	TRBJ2-3	CASSVMLAGYPDTQYF	TGTGCCAGCAGCGTGATGCTAGCGGGATACCCAGATACGCAGTATTTT
NA	TRBV7-9	few	TRBJ1-1	CASSSPGVGTEAFF	TGTGCCAGCAGCTCCCCCGGTGTTGGGACTGAAGCTTTCTTT
NA	TRBV6-6	NA	TRBJ1-4	CASSYVVGSEKLFF	TGTGCCAGCAGTTACGTTGTGGGCTCTGAAAAACTGTTTTTT
NA	TRBV7-9	NA	TRBJ1-1	CASSIVTEAFF	TGTGCCAGCAGTATCGTCACTGAAGCTTTCTTT
TRBD1	TRBV5-4	NA	TRBJ2-7	CAVSGTDHYEQYF	TGTGCCGTTTCGGGGACAGACCACTACGAGCAGTACTTC
TRBD1	TRBV19	NA	TRBJ1-1	CASKGPNRGTEAFF	TGTGCCAGTAAGGGCCCCAACAGGGGCACTGAAGCTTTCTTT
NA	TRBV28	once	TRBJ2-1	CASSFPRESYNEQFF	TGTGCCAGCAGTTTTCCCAGGGAGAGTTACAATGAGCAGTTCTTC
NA	TRBV6-6	NA	TRBJ1-2	CALWRDKDGYGYTF	TGTGCCTTGTGGCGGGACAAAGATGGGTATGGCTACACCTTC
TRBD2	TRBV5-8	NA	TRBJ2-1	CASSTGGWGFWQFF	TGTGCCAGCAGCACGGGGGGTTGGGGCTTTTGGCAGTTCTTC
TRBD2	TRBV27	NA	TRBJ2-1	CASSLAGVVIPHEQFF	TGTGCCAGCAGTTTAGCGGGAGTCGTAATCCCCCATGAGCAGTTCTTC
TRBD2	TRBV4-1	NA	TRBJ2-1	CASSSRAGGPFNEQFF	TGCGCCAGCAGCTCACGAGCGGGAGGGCCGTTTAATGAGCAGTTCTTC
TRBD2	TRBV27	NA	TRBJ2-7	CASSVAGPHTYEQYF	TGTGCCAGCAGCGTAGCGGGGCCTCATACTTACGAGCAGTACTTC
TRBD2	TRBV6-5	NA	TRBJ2-1	CATGPSGRINEQFF	TGTGCCACCGGACCTAGCGGGAGAATCAATGAGCAGTTCTTC
TRBD1	TRBV27	NA	TRBJ2-2	CASSLYRGDTGELFF	TGTGCCAGCAGTTTATACAGGGGAGATACCGGGGAGCTGTTTTTT
TRBD1	TRBV7-7	NA	TRBJ2-7	CASSFNRGDEQYF	TGTGCCAGCAGCTTTAACAGGGGGGACGAGCAGTACTTC